This T cell receptor beta chain is drawn from a study of T cell changes during pregnancy in multiple sclerosis. Trimming removed 5 bases from V and 0 bases from J, with 17 bases in between. CDR3 size: 17 residues. Germline V gene sequence: CDR1 LNHDA, CDR2 SQIVND (reference sequence). This clone has a single count. Method: immunoSEQ multiplex PCR; TCRdb's copy keeps in-frame clones and lacks some. The sample has tens of thousands of clones, 92% seen once; the top ten hold approximately 1.5%. The chain is built from TRBV19 and TRBJ1-5; D not resolved. The sequence was collected from a female donor with multiple sclerosis, enrolled in a pregnancy study. This specimen consisted of peripheral blood, obtained before pregnancy. CDR3 sequence (DNA): TGTGCCAGTAGTCTACCTCCCAGGCCTTATAGCAATCAGCCCCAGCATTTT. Protein sequence: CASSLPPRPYSNQPQHF. The entire variable domain, with the rest obtained from reference TRBV19 and TRBJ1-5, is as follows: DGGITQSPKYLFRKEGQNVTLSCEQNLNHDAMYWYRQDPGQGLRLIYYSQIVNDFQKGDIAEGYSVSREKKESFPLTVTSAQKNPTAFYLCASSLPPRPYSNQPQHFGDGTRLSIL.